This entry concerns a single T cell receptor beta chain. This specimen comes from a study of control samples from healthy donors and cancer patients. Clones were read by immunoSEQ multiplex PCR, and TCRdb kept only the in-frame ones, dropping some. The sample holds some 99,000 clones; approximately 90% are singletons and the top ten take roughly 4%. Looked up from germline, CDR1 is MNHEY and CDR2 is SVGAGI. The CDR3 loop spans 13 amino acids. J lost 2 bases, V lost 8 bases, and 2 bases had no gene match. V and J are TRBV6-5 and TRBJ1-4, with 7 nucleotides matching TRBD1. The receptor comes from a human donor in good health. The donor label of this sample is uncertain. Sequencing was done on a sample of blood. Here the CDR3 reads CASQQGTNEKLFF. DNA for the CDR3: TGTGCCAGCCAACAGGGGACTAATGAAAAACTGTTTTTT.